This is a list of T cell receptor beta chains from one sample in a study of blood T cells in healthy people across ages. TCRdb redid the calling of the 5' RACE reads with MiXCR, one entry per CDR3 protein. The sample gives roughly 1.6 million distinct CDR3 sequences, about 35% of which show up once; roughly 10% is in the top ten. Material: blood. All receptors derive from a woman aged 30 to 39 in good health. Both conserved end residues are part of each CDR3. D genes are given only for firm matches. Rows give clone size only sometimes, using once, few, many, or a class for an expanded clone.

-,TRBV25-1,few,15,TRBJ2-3,CASSDGSGHINTQYF,TGTGCCAGCAGTGATGGTAGCGGACACATAAATACGCAGTATTTT
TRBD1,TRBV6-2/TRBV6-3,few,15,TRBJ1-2,CASSQGTVPRDGYTF,TGTGCCAGCAGTCAAGGGACAGTCCCAAGGGATGGCTACACCTTC
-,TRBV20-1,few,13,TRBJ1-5,CSGGVRENQPQHF,TGCAGTGGAGGGGTGAGGGAAAATCAGCCCCAGCATTTT
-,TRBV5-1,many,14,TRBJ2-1,CASSPVGGEDEQFF,TGCGCCAGCAGCCCGGTTGGGGGAGAAGATGAGCAGTTCTTC
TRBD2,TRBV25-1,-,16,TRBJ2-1,CASSDRTSESYNEQFF,TGTGCCAGCAGTGACCGAACTAGCGAGAGCTACAATGAGCAGTTCTTC
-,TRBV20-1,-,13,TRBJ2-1,CSANPGPGHEQFF,TGCAGTGCTAATCCTGGCCCTGGGCATGAGCAGTTCTTC
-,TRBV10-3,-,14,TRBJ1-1,CAISGTGTGTEAFF,TGTGCCATCAGTGGAACGGGTACCGGGACTGAAGCTTTCTTT
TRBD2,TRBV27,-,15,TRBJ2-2,CASSWRRGGTGELFF,TGTGCCAGCAGCTGGCGGAGGGGAGGGACCGGGGAGCTGTTTTTT
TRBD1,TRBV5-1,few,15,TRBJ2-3,CASSPDRGETDTQYF,TGCGCCAGCAGCCCGGACAGGGGAGAAACAGATACGCAGTATTTT
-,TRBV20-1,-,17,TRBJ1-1,CSARGRGQGKEVTEAFF,TGCAGTGCTAGAGGCCGAGGGCAGGGAAAAGAGGTTACTGAAGCTTTCTTT
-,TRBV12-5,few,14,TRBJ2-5,CASGLSGPWETQYF,TGTGCTAGTGGTTTGTCCGGGCCGTGGGAGACCCAGTACTTC
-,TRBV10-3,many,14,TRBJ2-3,CAIRRSQPADTQYF,TGTGCCATCAGGAGGTCCCAGCCCGCAGATACGCAGTATTTT
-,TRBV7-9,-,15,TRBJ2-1,CASSLEGRPNNEQFF,TGTGCCAGCAGCTTAGAGGGCAGGCCCAACAATGAGCAGTTCTTC
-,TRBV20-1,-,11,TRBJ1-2,CSALTSDGYTF,TGCAGTGCTTTAACCTCTGATGGCTACACCTTC
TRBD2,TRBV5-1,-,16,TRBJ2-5,CASSLIATSGGETQYF,TGCGCCAGCAGCTTGATAGCGACTAGCGGGGGAGAGACCCAGTACTTC
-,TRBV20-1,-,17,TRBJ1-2,CSARDATGGEGLRGYTF,TGCAGTGCTAGAGACGCTACAGGAGGCGAGGGTCTACGGGGCTACACCTTC
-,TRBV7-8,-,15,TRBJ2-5,CACSLGGLPQETQYF,TGTGCCTGCAGCTTAGGCGGACTACCGCAAGAGACCCAGTACTTC
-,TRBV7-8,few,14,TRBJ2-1,CASSSIGVTGELFF,TGTGCCAGCAGCTCGATAGGTGTCACCGGGGAGCTGTTCTTC
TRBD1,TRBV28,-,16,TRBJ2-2,CASSQSGTGTAGELFF,TGTGCCAGCAGTCAGTCCGGTACCGGGACAGCCGGGGAGCTGTTTTTT
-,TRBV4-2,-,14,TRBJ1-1,CASSQVIGDTEAFF,TGTGCCAGCAGCCAAGTTATAGGTGACACTGAAGCTTTCTTT
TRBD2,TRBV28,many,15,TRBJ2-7,CATNNLLAGSYEQYF,TGTGCCACAAACAACTTACTAGCGGGGTCCTACGAGCAGTACTTC
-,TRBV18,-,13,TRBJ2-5,CASSPFAGETQYF,TGTGCCAGCTCACCATTCGCCGGGGAGACCCAGTACTTC
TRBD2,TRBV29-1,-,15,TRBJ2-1,CSAGLAGGTGNEQFF,TGCAGCGCGGGACTAGCGGGAGGGACTGGGAATGAGCAGTTCTTC
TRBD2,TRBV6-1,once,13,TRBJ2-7,CATWTSGRYEQYF,TGTGCCACCTGGACTAGCGGTCGGTACGAGCAGTACTTC
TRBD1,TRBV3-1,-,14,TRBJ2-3,CASSQLRGPDTQYF,TGTGCCAGCAGCCAACTTAGGGGGCCAGATACGCAGTATTTT
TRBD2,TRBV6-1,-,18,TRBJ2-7,CASSETSGSRRVLYEQYF,TGTGCCAGCAGTGAAACTAGCGGGAGCCGGAGGGTACTCTACGAGCAGTACTTC
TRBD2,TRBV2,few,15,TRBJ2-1,CASSPTSGSGNEQFF,TGTGCCAGCAGCCCGACTAGCGGGAGCGGGAATGAGCAGTTCTTC
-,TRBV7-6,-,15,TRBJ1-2,CASSPETRGGYGYTF,TGTGCCAGCAGCCCCGAAACCAGGGGAGGGTATGGCTACACCTTC